This is a list of T cell receptor beta chains from one sample in a study of CD8 T cells in Susac syndrome. Via MiXCR, TCRdb re-called the immunoSEQ multiplex PCR reads, giving one row per CDR3 protein. The sample holds more than 200,000 distinct CDR3 sequences, roughly 90% seen once. Sequencing was done on a sample of CD8+ T cells from PBMCs. The receptors stem from a human donor with multiple sclerosis. Each CDR3 is given without its conserved first and last residue. The order of the fields is clone size, V gene, CDR3 protein. Clone sizes are given selectively: once, few, many, or a class where the clone is expanded.

NA	TRBV20-1	SARVRSGYTQY
NA	TRBV6-5	ASSHLDSIGETQY
NA	TRBV19	ASSIVGQGSEQY
NA	TRBV30	AWSGLGRSLDEQY
few	TRBV5-1	ASSLDGNEQY
NA	TRBV13	ASSLAGAGGEEQY
NA	TRBV30	AWTEVGTEAF
NA	TRBV5-4	ASRGDLETQY
NA	TRBV20-1	SARDGTGDTEAF
NA	TRBV25-1	ASMQGPGELF